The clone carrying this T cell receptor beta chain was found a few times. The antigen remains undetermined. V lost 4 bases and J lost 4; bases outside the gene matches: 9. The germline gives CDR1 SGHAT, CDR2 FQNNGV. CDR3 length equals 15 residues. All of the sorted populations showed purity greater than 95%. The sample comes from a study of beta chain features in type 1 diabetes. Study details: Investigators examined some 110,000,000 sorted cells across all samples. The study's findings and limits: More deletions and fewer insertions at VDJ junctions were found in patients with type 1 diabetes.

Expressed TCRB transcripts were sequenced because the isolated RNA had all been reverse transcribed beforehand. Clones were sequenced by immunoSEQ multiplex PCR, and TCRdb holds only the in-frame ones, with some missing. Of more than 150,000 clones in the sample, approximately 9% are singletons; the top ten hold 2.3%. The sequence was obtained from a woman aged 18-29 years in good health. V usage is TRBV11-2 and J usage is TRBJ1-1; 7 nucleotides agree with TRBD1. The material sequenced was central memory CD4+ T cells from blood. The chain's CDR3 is CASSSRQGSGTEAFF. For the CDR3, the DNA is TGTGCCAGCAGCTCTCGACAGGGATCGGGCACTGAAGCTTTCTTT. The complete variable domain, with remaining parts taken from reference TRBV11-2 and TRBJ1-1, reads EAGVAQSPRYKIIEKRQSVAFWCNPISGHATLYWYQQILGQGPKLLIQFQNNGVVDDSQLPKDRFSAERLKGVDSTLKIQPAKLEDSAVYLCASSSRQGSGTEAFFGQGTRLTVV.